One sample yielded the 25 T cell receptor beta chains listed below, sequenced in a study of shared clonotypes between healthy human individuals. Generated by immunoSEQ multiplex PCR, the TCRdb table keeps only in-frame clones and is missing some. The sample shows around 1.4 million clones, roughly 98.5% of them seen only once. What was sequenced was naive CD4+ T cells sorted from blood. Subset given: CD45RA+ positively selected. These receptors all stem from a man aged 25 to 45 in good health.

The rearrangement joins TRBV14 to TRBJ1-1; possible D gene TRBD1, 5 bases. Trimming removed 1 base at V and 7 bases at J, with 16 bases between. Germline V gene sequence: CDR1 SGHDN, CDR2 FVKESK. The CDR3 spans 15 residues. CDR3 in amino acids: CASSQVAGSSVEAFF. The DNA for the CDR3 is TGTGCCAGCAGCCAAGTTGCAGGGTCTTCGGTTGAAGCTTTCTTT.

V usage is TRBV5-1 and J usage is TRBJ2-5; no firm D call. Germline V gives CDR1 SGHRS, CDR2 YFSETQ. V dropped 4 bases and J dropped 0 bases, with 4 bases sitting between them. The CDR3 contains 12 residues. The CDR3, as DNA: TGCGCCAGCAGCAAGAACCAAGAGACCCAGTACTTC. This encodes CASSKNQETQYF.

The rearrangement joins TRBV6-1 to TRBJ2-5; D is undetermined. Trimming took 5 bases from V and 5 from J, leaving 9 bases between them. Germline V CDR1 and CDR2: MNHNS, SASEGT. This CDR3 contains 12 residues. The CDR3 DNA sequence: TGTGCCAGCAGTCCCCGCCGGGAGACCCAGTACTTC. Translated, it gives CASSPRRETQYF.

For this clone: One junction end disagrees with the germline gene, perhaps due to a read error. The J gene is TRBJ2-7, the V gene TRBV18; possibly TRBD1 for D (5 bases). This CDR3 comprises 13 residues. Per germline, CDR1 KGHSH and CDR2 LQKENI. CDR3 sequence reads: CTSSPRQTYEQYF. The CDR3 DNA follows: TGTACCAGCTCACCGAGACAGACCTACGAGCAGTACTTC.

The rearrangement links TRBV28 to TRBJ1-4; D is uncertain. The CDR3 totals 15 residues. Trimming removed 6 bases at V and 7 bases at J, with 18 bases between. From germline, CDR1 is MDHEN and CDR2 SYDVKM. The CDR3 region has the DNA TGTGCCAGCAGGCGTCCTCATGCGGGGATTGAAAAACTGTTTTTT. The encoded protein is CASRRPHAGIEKLFF.

This clone occurred once. The chain has TRBV30 and TRBJ2-3, with D perhaps matching TRBD1 or TRBD2 (5 bases each). V gave up 3 bases and J gave up 8 bases, with 6 bases separating them. This CDR3 has 10 amino acids. Germline V gene data show CDR1 as GTSNPN and CDR2 as SVGIG (reference sequence). In DNA, the CDR3 is TGTGCCTGGAGGAGGGGTACGCAGTATTTT. Translating it yields CAWRRGTQYF.

As concerns this clone: The sample carries other DNA sequences with the same CDR3. This chain joins TRBV5-4 and TRBJ2-3; the match to TRBD2 covers 7 bases. The J segment lost 0 bases and the V segment lost 0 bases, leaving 1 base of the junction unmatched. The CDR3 spans 15 residues. CDR1 and CDR2 from the germline V gene are SGHNT and YYREEE (reference sequence). The CDR3 DNA reads as TGTGCCAGCAGCTTGGGCGGGAGTAGCACAGATACGCAGTATTTT. Protein sequence: CASSLGGSSTDTQYF.

With regard to this clone: Additional DNA sequences in this sample encode the identical CDR3. The gene calls are TRBV20-1 and TRBJ2-1; D uncertain. The germline V gene has CDR1 DFQATT and CDR2 SNEGSKA (reference sequence). The V end lost 5 bases, the J end lost 2 bases, and 1 base lay between the germline ends. The CDR3 covers 10 residues. The CDR3 loop is CSAAYNEQFF. The CDR3 DNA reads as TGCAGTGCTGCCTACAATGAGCAGTTCTTC.

The V gene is TRBV5-1, the J gene TRBJ2-1; D remains unclear. This CDR3 is 16 amino acids long. Germline loops: CDR1 SGHRS, CDR2 YFSETQ. V was clipped by 1 base and J by 3 bases, with 14 bases between them. DNA of the CDR3: TGCGCCAGCAGCTTGACACCCATAAGAGACTACAATGAGCAGTTCTTC. Protein sequence: CASSLTPIRDYNEQFF.

The chain has TRBV4-1 and TRBJ1-4; no reliable D call. Looked up from germline, CDR1 is MGHRA and CDR2 is YSYEKL. With 0 bases removed from V and 0 bases from J, the gap between germline ends came to 8 bases. CDR3 length: 16 amino acids. CDR3 coding DNA: TGCGCCAGCAGCCAAGAAGTGGCAGCAACTAATGAAAAACTGTTTTTT. Residues: CASSQEVAATNEKLFF.

V and J are TRBV28 and TRBJ2-1; TRBD1 matches 7 bases. The germline V gene has CDR1 MDHEN and CDR2 SYDVKM. The CDR3 consists of 14 residues. The ends lost 7 bases at V and 6 bases at J; junction bases unmatched: 9. CDR3 nucleotides: TGTGCCAGCATTCGACAGGGTTGGGGCAATGAGCAGTTCTTC. This sequence encodes CASIRQGWGNEQFF.

V gene TRBV9 combines with J gene TRBJ2-7; the match to TRBD1 covers 8 bases. The CDR3 sequence is 14 residues long. Looked up from germline, CDR1 is SGDLS and CDR2 is YYNGEE. The V and J ends lost 3 bases and 2 bases, in that order; junction bases with no gene match: 4. CDR3 residues: CASSEGQVTYEQYF. DNA of the CDR3: TGTGCCAGCAGCGAGGGACAGGTTACCTACGAGCAGTACTTC.

On this clone: Sequence at one end of the junction differs from germline and may be a read error. The genes are TRBV7-7 and TRBJ2-2; a weak D match, TRBD1 (6 bases). This CDR3 comprises 13 residues. Germline-derived CDR1 and CDR2 are SSHAT and FNYEAQ (reference sequence). The CDR3 spells CASSLGGVGELFF. The CDR3 region has the DNA TGTGCTAGCAGCTTAGGGGGTGTCGGGGAGCTGTTTTTT.

This chain connects TRBV5-4 to TRBJ2-1; D might be TRBD2 (7 bases). Between the trimmed V and J ends, which lost 3 bases and 3 bases, there was a span of 19 bases. This CDR3 is built from 17 residues. Germline V lookup: CDR1 SGHNT, CDR2 YYREEE (reference sequence). Written as DNA, the CDR3 is TGTGCCAGCAGCTCGACCCGGGGGCGGGGGTACTACAATGAGCAGTTCTTC. Amino acid sequence: CASSSTRGRGYYNEQFF. The variable domain in full, with the rest retrieved from reference TRBV5-4 and TRBJ2-1, is ETGVTQSPTHLIKTRGQQVTLRCSSQSGHNTVSWYQQALGQGPQFIFQYYREEENGRGNFPPRFSGLQFPNYSSELNVNALELDDSALYLCASSSTRGRGYYNEQFFGPGTRLTVL.

V and J are TRBV28 and TRBJ2-7; 7 positions agree with TRBD1. Germline loops: CDR1 MDHEN, CDR2 SYDVKM. The CDR3 runs 14 residues. J gave up 4 bases and V 5 bases, and 8 bases lay outside the gene matches. CDR3 residues: CASSLNRGFYEQYF. In nucleotides, the CDR3 is TGTGCCAGCAGTCTGAACAGGGGATTTTACGAGCAGTACTTC.

This rearrangement joins TRBV28 to TRBJ1-5, with a weak D call TRBD1 (5 bases). This CDR3 contains 15 residues. In germline, CDR1 is MDHEN, CDR2 SYDVKM. V was pared by 2 bases and J by 6 bases, with 14 bases between. CDR3 amino acids: CASSLPGRIVQPQHF. DNA of the CDR3: TGTGCCAGCAGTTTACCGGGGCGTATAGTTCAGCCCCAGCATTTT.

This chain connects TRBV11-2 to TRBJ2-5, with D maybe TRBD2 (5 bases). The germline gives CDR1 SGHAT, CDR2 FQNNGV. Deletions cut 6 bases from V and 3 bases from J, with 14 bases between. This CDR3 comprises 14 residues. CDR3 loop: CASRYRGSEETQYF. The CDR3 DNA follows: TGTGCCAGCAGATATAGAGGGTCAGAAGAGACCCAGTACTTC.

This chain connects TRBV6-5 to TRBJ1-3; possible D gene TRBD1, 6 bases. V was clipped by 2 bases and J by 3 bases, with 11 bases between them. CDR1 is MNHEY, CDR2 SVGAGI, per germline. The CDR3 runs to 15 residues. CDR3 amino acids: CASSYLQGFGNTIYF. The CDR3 nucleotides are TGTGCCAGCAGTTACCTACAGGGATTTGGAAACACCATATATTTT.

The rearrangement uses TRBV10-2 and TRBJ1-5; a weak D match, TRBD1 (6 bases). With 8 bases removed from V and 0 bases from J, the gap between germline ends came to 17 bases. CDR3 length: 16 residues. Germline CDR1 reads WSHSY; CDR2 reads SAAADI. DNA for the CDR3: TGCGCCAGCGCAATAGCCGAGACAGGTAGCAATCAGCCCCAGCATTTT. It yields the protein CASAIAETGSNQPQHF.

V usage is TRBV27 and J usage is TRBJ2-7; tentative D call: TRBD1 (6 bases). V lost 8 bases, J lost 3 bases, and 17 bases lay in between. There are 14 residues in the CDR3. Germline CDR1 is MNHEY and CDR2 is SMNVEV (reference sequence). In DNA, the CDR3 is TGTGCCAGCGGCCGGGACATTCGTATCTACGAGCAGTACTTC. It encodes CASGRDIRIYEQYF.

This clone was seen once. V gene TRBV11-2 combines with J gene TRBJ1-2; D not resolved. CDR3 length: 13 residues. Germline CDR1 is SGHAT and CDR2 is FQNNGV. The germline V and J ends were trimmed by 0 bases and 5 bases, with 7 bases remaining between them. This CDR3 is CASSLDISYGYTF. The DNA of the CDR3 is TGTGCCAGCAGCTTAGATATCAGTTATGGCTACACCTTC.

Notes on this clone: Other DNA sequences in the same sample also yield this CDR3. The rearrangement uses TRBV5-4 and TRBJ2-7, with D possibly matching TRBD2 (6 bases). Germline CDR1 is SGHNT and CDR2 is YYREEE (reference sequence). V gave up 3 bases and J gave up 1 base, with 8 bases separating them. This CDR3 comprises 13 residues. For the CDR3, the DNA is TGTGCCAGCAGCTACAGCGGGTCCTACGAGCAGTACTTC. It specifies CASSYSGSYEQYF.

To note about this clone: Distinct nucleotide sequences in the sample also encode this CDR3. J is TRBJ2-3 and V is TRBV5-5, with D perhaps matching TRBD2 (5 bases). Trimming pared 4 bases from V and 1 base from J, leaving 7 bases between. Germline V CDR1 and CDR2: SGHKS, YYEKEE (reference sequence). CDR3 length: 13 residues. CDR3 in amino acids: CASSLGGTDTQYF. In DNA form, the CDR3 reads TGTGCCAGCAGCCTGGGAGGCACAGATACGCAGTATTTT.

Worth noting for this clone: The sample carries other DNA sequences with the same CDR3. J is TRBJ1-4 and V is TRBV5-1; no firm D call. This CDR3 contains 13 residues. Trimming pared 5 bases from V and 3 bases from J, leaving 8 bases between. Germline V gene sequence: CDR1 SGHRS, CDR2 YFSETQ. In DNA form, the CDR3 reads TGCGCCAGCAGTCGGCAGCCTAATGAAAAACTGTTTTTT. Its translation: CASSRQPNEKLFF.

The V gene is TRBV5-6, the J gene TRBJ2-7, with no clear D. The CDR3 sequence is 15 residues long. The germline gives CDR1 SGHDT, CDR2 YYEEEE. Trimming left V 1 base short and J 7 bases short, with 18 bases between. The CDR3 loop reads CASSLYTARSLEQYF. CDR3 DNA sequence: TGTGCCAGCAGCTTGTATACGGCTAGAAGTTTGGAGCAGTACTTC.